The 9 T cell receptor beta chains below all came from one sample that was sequenced in a study of beta chain features in type 1 diabetes. Isolated RNA was reverse transcribed in full, so expressed TCRB transcripts were sequenced. Method: immunoSEQ multiplex PCR; TCRdb's copy keeps in-frame clones and lacks some. The sample lists 970,000 or so clones; about a sixth were seen once. Sequenced input: naive CD4+ T cells from blood. The receptors shown here come from a young woman in good health.

The chain uses TRBV5-1 and TRBJ2-6; D may be TRBD1 (5 bases). The germline V gene encodes CDR1 SGHRS and CDR2 YFSETQ. CDR3 length equals 17 residues. The V and J ends lost 3 bases and 1 base respectively, with 14 bases between them. CDR3 residues: CASSSGFVRSGANVLTF. CDR3 bases: TGCGCCAGCAGCTCAGGGTTTGTCCGTTCTGGGGCCAACGTCCTGACTTTC.

This chain joins TRBV7-6 and TRBJ2-3; 8 bases agree with TRBD2. V trimming: 5 bases; J trimming: 6 bases; junction bases outside the gene matches: 7. This CDR3 contains 14 residues. Germline assignment: CDR1 SGHVS and CDR2 FNYEAQ. DNA of the CDR3: TGTGCCAGCAGCCGGACTAGCTCCTTGGATACGCAGTATTTT. It specifies CASSRTSSLDTQYF.

This rearrangement joins TRBV7-6 to TRBJ2-1, with D perhaps TRBD1 (6 bases). CDR3 length: 14 residues. V was cut by 5 bases and J by 3 bases, with 11 bases left in between. CDR1 and CDR2 (germline): SGHVS, FNYEAQ. As DNA, the CDR3 is TGTGCCAGCAGCCCAAGGGGGAACTACAATGAGCAGTTCTTC. Its translation is CASSPRGNYNEQFF.

The chain carries TRBV12-5 and TRBJ2-1; maybe TRBD2 (5 bases). Germline V gene data show CDR1 as LGHNT and CDR2 as FRNRAP. Trimming pared 1 base from V and 2 bases from J, leaving 9 bases between. The CDR3 is made up of 15 amino acids. The CDR3 DNA sequence: TGTGCTAGTGGTTTGGGTCTAGCCACCTACAATGAGCAGTTCTTC. Translating it yields CASGLGLATYNEQFF.

This clone has only a few counts. One junction end disagrees with the germline gene, perhaps due to a read error. Here the CDR3 DNA reads TGTGCCAGCAGTCAACCGGTGACAGGAGGCCGTTCCTTC. Encoded protein: CASSQPVTGGRSF. The chain combines TRBV6-1 with TRBJ2-7, with D perhaps matching TRBD1 (6 bases). This CDR3 is built from 13 residues. Germline V lookup: CDR1 MNHNS, CDR2 SASEGT.

This chain connects TRBV9 to TRBJ2-3, with a weak D call TRBD2 (6 bases). This CDR3 has 14 residues. V was shortened by 4 bases and J by 1 base, with 10 bases between the two germline ends. The germline V gene has CDR1 SGDLS and CDR2 YYNGEE. CDR3 coding DNA: TGTGCCAGCAGCACCGGCGGGGGCACAGATACGCAGTATTTT. Amino acids: CASSTGGGTDTQYF.

Only a few counts were recorded for this clone. The V gene is TRBV7-2, the J gene TRBJ1-1, with TRBD1 matching 7 bases. Germline CDR1 reads SGHTA; CDR2 reads FQGNSA. The V segment lost 1 base and the J segment 8 bases; nucleotides outside the gene matches: 10. CDR3 size: 15 residues. The CDR3 loop is CASSLVGRGGREAFF. The CDR3 DNA reads as TGTGCCAGCAGCTTAGTTGGCAGGGGGGGGCGGGAAGCTTTCTTT. The complete variable domain, with remaining parts taken from reference TRBV7-2 and TRBJ1-1, reads GAGVSQSPSNKVTEKGKDVELRCDPISGHTALYWYRQSLGQGLEFLIYFQGNSAPDKSGLPSDRFSAERTGGSVSTLTIQRTQQEDSAVYLCASSLVGRGGREAFFGQGTRLTVV.

The chain combines TRBV5-4 with TRBJ1-3; D not certain. Deletions cut 1 base from V and 3 bases from J, with 8 bases between. Germline V gene data show CDR1 as SGHNT and CDR2 as YYREEE (reference sequence). The CDR3 runs to 14 residues. The CDR3 DNA follows: TGTGCCAGCAGCTTGTCAGGCATTGGAAACACCATATATTTT. It is translated as CASSLSGIGNTIYF.

V gene TRBV11-2 combines with J gene TRBJ2-1; D not resolved. Trimming removed 1 base from V and 11 bases from J, with 6 bases in between. From germline, CDR1 is SGHAT and CDR2 FQNNGV. This CDR3 has 11 residues. CDR3 bases: TGTGCCAGCAGCTTAGCTCGGCAGCAGTTCTTC. This encodes CASSLARQQFF.